This is a list of T cell receptor beta chains from one sample in a study of cytomegalovirus exposure and HLA in healthy donors. Measured with immunoSEQ multiplex PCR; TCRdb has only the in-frame clones, and not every one. Its clone listing holds 95,000 to 150,000 clones. The sequencing sample was made of PBMCs. Every receptor here comes from a man aged 35 to 55 in good health and CMV-seronegative. CDR3s include the opening cysteine and the closing phenylalanine or tryptophan. Each record gives: J gene, V gene, D gene, CDR3 protein, CDR3 DNA. The D gene is left open where the match is weak.

J gene: TRBJ1-2; V gene: TRBV5-1; D gene: NA; CDR3 protein: CASSPQGFDGYTF; CDR3 DNA: TGCGCCAGCAGCCCACAGGGATTCGATGGCTACACCTTC
J gene: TRBJ2-4; V gene: TRBV4-1; D gene: NA; CDR3 protein: CASSPGALRVAKNIQYF; CDR3 DNA: TGCGCCAGCAGCCCAGGGGCTTTGCGGGTAGCCAAAAACATTCAGTACTTC
J gene: TRBJ1-4; V gene: TRBV28; D gene: NA; CDR3 protein: CASSFQGTATNEKLFF; CDR3 DNA: TGTGCCAGCAGTTTCCAGGGTACCGCAACTAATGAAAAACTGTTTTTT
J gene: TRBJ2-7; V gene: TRBV5-6; D gene: NA; CDR3 protein: CASSLGPGAYEQYF; CDR3 DNA: TGTGCCAGCAGCTTGGGCCCGGGAGCTTACGAGCAGTACTTC
J gene: TRBJ2-6; V gene: TRBV11-3; D gene: NA; CDR3 protein: CASSFEGSGANVLTF; CDR3 DNA: TGTGCCAGCAGCTTTGAGGGTTCTGGGGCCAACGTCCTGACTTTC
J gene: TRBJ1-2; V gene: TRBV6-6; D gene: NA; CDR3 protein: CASSYPEDRGIRGYTF; CDR3 DNA: TGTGCCAGCAGTTACCCGGAAGATCGAGGGATTCGGGGCTACACCTTC
J gene: TRBJ2-1; V gene: TRBV10-2; D gene: TRBD2; CDR3 protein: CATLQELAGRFYNEQFF; CDR3 DNA: TGCGCCACCCTTCAGGAACTAGCGGGAAGGTTCTACAATGAGCAGTTCTTC
J gene: TRBJ2-6; V gene: TRBV5-1; D gene: NA; CDR3 protein: CASSLEGAGANVLTF; CDR3 DNA: TGCGCCAGCAGCTTGGAAGGGGCTGGGGCCAACGTCCTGACTTTC
J gene: TRBJ1-2; V gene: TRBV10-2; D gene: NA; CDR3 protein: CASSSGAQGYTF; CDR3 DNA: TGCGCCAGCAGTTCAGGGGCGCAGGGCTACACCTTC
J gene: TRBJ1-1; V gene: TRBV29-1; D gene: NA; CDR3 protein: CSVEDRTGTEAFF; CDR3 DNA: TGCAGCGTTGAAGATCGTACAGGGACTGAAGCTTTCTTT
J gene: TRBJ2-1; V gene: TRBV6-1; D gene: TRBD2; CDR3 protein: CASSGEREGRYNEQFF; CDR3 DNA: TGTGCCAGCAGTGGGGAGCGGGAGGGCCGTTACAATGAGCAGTTCTTC
J gene: TRBJ1-5; V gene: TRBV6-1; D gene: NA; CDR3 protein: CASSKNNNQPQHF; CDR3 DNA: TGTGCCAGCAGCAAAAACAACAATCAGCCCCAGCATTTT
J gene: TRBJ2-2; V gene: TRBV6-5; D gene: TRBD1; CDR3 protein: CASRVGGFTGELFF; CDR3 DNA: TGTGCCTCCCGGGTAGGGGGCTTCACCGGGGAGCTGTTTTTT
J gene: TRBJ2-5; V gene: TRBV2; D gene: TRBD1; CDR3 protein: CASISTGGGETQYF; CDR3 DNA: TGTGCCAGCATCTCAACAGGGGGCGGAGAGACCCAGTACTTC
J gene: TRBJ2-7; V gene: TRBV4-1; D gene: NA; CDR3 protein: CASSQVMDTTTYEQYF; CDR3 DNA: TGCGCCAGCAGCCAAGTAATGGACACCACAACCTACGAGCAGTACTTC
J gene: TRBJ2-1; V gene: TRBV30; D gene: TRBD2; CDR3 protein: CACPTSGRVGEQFF; CDR3 DNA: TGTGCCTGCCCGACTAGCGGGAGGGTCGGTGAGCAGTTCTTC
J gene: TRBJ2-7; V gene: TRBV7-3; D gene: TRBD2; CDR3 protein: CASSFRTSGTYEQYF; CDR3 DNA: TGTGCCAGCAGCTTCAGGACTAGCGGAACCTACGAGCAGTACTTC
J gene: TRBJ1-1; V gene: TRBV7-2; D gene: TRBD1; CDR3 protein: CASSLGQGNTEAFF; CDR3 DNA: TGTGCCAGCAGCTTGGGACAGGGAAACACTGAAGCTTTCTTT
J gene: TRBJ2-3; V gene: TRBV29-1; D gene: TRBD2; CDR3 protein: CSVPRLAGGLGTDTQYF; CDR3 DNA: TGCAGCGTTCCGAGACTAGCGGGAGGGCTAGGCACAGATACGCAGTATTTT
J gene: TRBJ2-2; V gene: TRBV9; D gene: TRBD2; CDR3 protein: CASGPPASGRDTGELFF; CDR3 DNA: TGTGCCAGCGGCCCCCCAGCTAGCGGGAGAGACACCGGGGAGCTGTTTTTT
J gene: TRBJ2-7; V gene: TRBV4-1; D gene: NA; CDR3 protein: CASSQDSYEQYF; CDR3 DNA: TGCGCCAGCAGCCAAGACAGCTACGAGCAGTACTTC
J gene: TRBJ2-7; V gene: TRBV28; D gene: NA; CDR3 protein: CASSLTSQGSYEQYF; CDR3 DNA: TGTGCCAGCAGTTTGACAAGCCAGGGCTCCTACGAGCAGTACTTC
J gene: TRBJ1-2; V gene: TRBV30; D gene: NA; CDR3 protein: CAWSGYGPGNGYTF; CDR3 DNA: TGTGCCTGGAGTGGCTACGGACCGGGGAATGGCTACACCTTC
J gene: TRBJ2-7; V gene: TRBV7-2; D gene: TRBD2; CDR3 protein: CASSSSAGESYEQYF; CDR3 DNA: TGTGCCAGCAGTTCCAGCGCGGGAGAGTCCTACGAGCAGTACTTC
J gene: TRBJ2-3; V gene: TRBV18; D gene: NA; CDR3 protein: CASQNTDTQYF; CDR3 DNA: TGTGCCAGCCAGAACACAGATACGCAGTATTTT
J gene: TRBJ1-5; V gene: TRBV18; D gene: TRBD1; CDR3 protein: CASSPPQGAKRQPQHF; CDR3 DNA: TGTGCCAGCTCTCCTCCGCAGGGGGCAAAGCGTCAGCCCCAGCATTTT